The 11 T cell receptor beta chains below come from one sample, sequenced in a study of CD8 T cells in ankylosing spondylitis. TCRdb called the 5' RACE reads again in MiXCR, with one record for every CDR3 protein. The sample contains just under 95,000 distinct CDR3 sequences, 8.8% of which appear only once. Sequenced sample: blood, either unsorted or a sorted T cell fraction (not recorded which). These receptors came from a male donor with ankylosing spondylitis or in good health (not recorded which).

This rearrangement joins TRBV29-1 to TRBJ2-3; 10 bases fit TRBD2. This CDR3 has 15 residues. V dropped 6 bases and J dropped 8; count of bases not matched to a gene: 14. Germline CDR1 SQVTM, CDR2 ANQGSEA. The CDR3 DNA reads TGCAGCGTCGAAAAGGCTAGCGGGGGTATGGGTACGCAGTATTTT. It is translated as CSVEKASGGMGTQYF.

The V gene is TRBV11-1, the J gene TRBJ2-6, with D possibly TRBD1 on 5 matching bases. Per the germline V gene, CDR1 is SGHAT and CDR2 is FQDESV (reference sequence). The CDR3 totals 18 residues. V shed 3 bases and J shed 2 bases, with 17 bases lying between them. CDR3 region: CASSLSGQPRPGANVLTF. CDR3 DNA: TGTGCCAGCAGCTTGTCAGGGCAGCCCCGGCCTGGGGCCAACGTCCTGACTTTC.

The CDR3 nucleotides are TGTGCCAGCTCACCAGGCTCCAGGACCTCTGGAAACACCATATATTTT. It encodes CASSPGSRTSGNTIYF. J is TRBJ1-3 and V is TRBV18; D call uncertain. Germline V gene data show CDR1 as KGHSH and CDR2 as LQKENI. The CDR3 runs to 16 residues. The V end lost 2 bases, the J end lost 0 bases, and 11 bases lay between the germline ends.

With regard to this clonotype: This may be a read error, as it is one base from a much larger clone. The chain is built from TRBV11-1 and TRBJ1-4; 9 positions match TRBD1. V shed 6 bases, J shed 5 bases, and the junction held 10 bases outside the gene matches. The CDR3 consists of 16 residues. From germline, CDR1 is SGHAT and CDR2 FQDESV (reference sequence). The CDR3 is CASRSRAQGANEKLFF. CDR3 bases: TGTGCCAGCAGATCCCGGGCACAGGGGGCGAATGAAAAACTGTTTTTT.

This clonotype was seen ten or more times. The chain recombines TRBV3-1 with TRBJ2-7; D not resolved. This CDR3 is 14 amino acids long. Germline CDR1 is LGHDT and CDR2 is YNNKEL (reference sequence). The germline V and J ends were trimmed by 4 bases and 3 bases, with 13 bases remaining between them. CDR3 sequence reads: CASSRGRANYEQYF. Written as DNA, the CDR3 is TGTGCCAGCAGCCGGGGAAGGGCGAACTACGAGCAGTACTTC.

This clonotype has a count of ten or more. This chain joins TRBV20-1 and TRBJ1-4; 7 bases map to TRBD1. The V segment lost 5 bases and the J segment 10 bases; nucleotides outside the gene matches: 13. Germline CDR1 DFQATT, CDR2 SNEGSKA (reference sequence). This CDR3 is 14 amino acids long. Here the CDR3 DNA reads TGCAGTGCTCGACCCGGGACAGAAGCTGCAAAACTGTTTTTT. Protein: CSARPGTEAAKLFF.

This clonotype has only a few counts. V usage is TRBV11-2 and J usage is TRBJ2-1, with TRBD2 matching 9 bases. Germline V gene sequence: CDR1 SGHAT, CDR2 FQNNGV. J gave up 2 bases and V 1 base, and 6 bases lay outside the gene matches. The CDR3 is 17 amino acids. DNA of the CDR3: TGTGCCAGCAGCTTAGTATTGACTAGCGGTCCCTACAATGAGCAGTTCTTC. Its protein is CASSLVLTSGPYNEQFF.

This clonotype was seen ten or more times. The chain is built from TRBV20-1 and TRBJ2-1, with D hard to call. CDR1 and CDR2 from the germline V gene are DFQATT and SNEGSKA (reference sequence). Trimming removed 2 bases from V and 0 bases from J, with 11 bases in between. The CDR3 extends over 15 amino acids. DNA of the CDR3: TGCAGTGCTAGATGGGCAATTAGCTCCTACAATGAGCAGTTCTTC. Its translation is CSARWAISSYNEQFF.

This clonotype was seen only a few times. The chain links TRBV2 to TRBJ2-3, with 12 bases that match TRBD2. V shed 10 bases, J shed 4 bases, and the junction held 21 bases outside the gene matches. Looked up from germline, CDR1 is SNHLY and CDR2 is FYNNEI. The CDR3 totals 19 residues. CDR3 in amino acids: CAIWGTSGLPLGVADTQYF. Here the CDR3 DNA reads TGTGCCATCTGGGGGACTAGCGGGTTGCCCCTCGGGGTGGCAGATACGCAGTATTTT.

The chain combines TRBV7-2 with TRBJ2-5; no clear D gene. The CDR3 has 15 residues. V lost 1 base, J lost 5 bases, and 14 bases lay in between. Germline V gene lookup returns CDR1 SGHTA and CDR2 FQGNSA. CDR3 DNA: TGTGCCAGCAGCTTAGTAGGTAGTTCGGTGGAGACCCAGTACTTC. This sequence encodes CASSLVGSSVETQYF.

This clonotype was seen at least ten times. The chain uses TRBV7-2 and TRBJ2-3; 9 bases match TRBD2. Germline loops: CDR1 SGHTA, CDR2 FQGNSA. V shed 5 bases, J shed 1 base, and the junction held 16 bases outside the gene matches. The CDR3 extends over 19 amino acids. CDR3 residues: CASSQIRIWTSERTDTQYF. CDR3 DNA sequence: TGTGCCAGCAGCCAAATTAGGATTTGGACTAGCGAGCGCACAGATACGCAGTATTTT. The entire variable domain, with the rest obtained from reference TRBV7-2 and TRBJ2-3, is as follows: GAGVSQSPSNKVTEKGKDVELRCDPISGHTALYWYRQSLGQGLEFLIYFQGNSAPDKSGLPSDRFSAERTGGSVSTLTIQRTQQEDSAVYLCASSQIRIWTSERTDTQYFGPGTRLTVL.